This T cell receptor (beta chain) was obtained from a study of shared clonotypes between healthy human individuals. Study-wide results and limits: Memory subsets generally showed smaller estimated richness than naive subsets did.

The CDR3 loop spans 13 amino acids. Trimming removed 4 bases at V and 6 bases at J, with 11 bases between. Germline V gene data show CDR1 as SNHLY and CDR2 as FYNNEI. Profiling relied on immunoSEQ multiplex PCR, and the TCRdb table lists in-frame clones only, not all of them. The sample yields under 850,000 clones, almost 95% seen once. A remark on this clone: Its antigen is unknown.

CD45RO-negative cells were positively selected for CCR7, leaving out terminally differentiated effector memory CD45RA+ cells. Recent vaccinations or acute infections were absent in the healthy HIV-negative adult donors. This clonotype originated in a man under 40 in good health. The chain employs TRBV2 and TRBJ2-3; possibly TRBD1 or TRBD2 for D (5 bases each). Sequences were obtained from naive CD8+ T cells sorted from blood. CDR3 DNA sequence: TGTGCCAGCAGTGGGGACCCAGGGGATACGCAGTATTTT. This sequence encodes CASSGDPGDTQYF.